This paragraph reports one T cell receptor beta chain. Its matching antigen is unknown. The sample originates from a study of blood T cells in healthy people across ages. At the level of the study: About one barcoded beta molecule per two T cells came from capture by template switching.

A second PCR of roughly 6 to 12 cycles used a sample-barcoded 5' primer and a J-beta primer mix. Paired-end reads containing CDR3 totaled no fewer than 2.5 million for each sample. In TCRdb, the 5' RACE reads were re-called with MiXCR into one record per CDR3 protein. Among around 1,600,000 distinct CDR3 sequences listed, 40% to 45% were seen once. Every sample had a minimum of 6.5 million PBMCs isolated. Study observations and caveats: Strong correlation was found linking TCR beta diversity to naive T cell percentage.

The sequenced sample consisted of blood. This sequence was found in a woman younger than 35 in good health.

The CDR3 protein is CSASISGQGDFEQYF. The CDR3 DNA reads as TGCAGTGCTAGCATCAGCGGACAGGGGGATTTCGAGCAGTACTTC. V and J are TRBV20-1 and TRBJ2-4; 10 bases map to TRBD1. The J call may be mistaken, given a closer DNA end match to TRBJ2-7. Germline V CDR1 and CDR2: DFQATT, SNEGSKA (reference sequence). The CDR3 runs to 15 residues.